This TCR beta chain is from a study of T cells in Graves' hyperthyroidism and ophthalmopathy. Study outcomes and limitations: Most clonotypes that expanded in the thyroid above 0.001 also showed up in blood. Separating ophthalmopathy from stable hyperthyroidism was achieved by a 13 V-J model.

Germline V gives CDR1 KGHDR, CDR2 SFDVKD. V shed 5 bases and J shed 1 base, with 8 bases lying between them. This CDR3 is 13 amino acids long. The PBMCs were taken from approximately 11 ml of fresh peripheral blood. Researchers amplified the TCR beta CDR3 regions from RNA transcripts. When the TCR CDR3 underwent first-round RT-PCR, the HTBI primer set was used. TCRdb re-derived calls from the multiplex PCR reads in MiXCR, one entry per CDR3 protein. The sample lists around 350,000 distinct CDR3 sequences, roughly 14% occurring once. About this clonotype itself: Its antigen remains unidentified.

The V call is TRBV24-1, the J call TRBJ2-7, with D uncertain. The receptor comes from a woman in her 30s with Graves' ophthalmopathy. The sample consisted of blood. The CDR3 here is CATSGGQSYEQYF. In nucleotides, the CDR3 is TGTGCCACCAGTGGAGGCCAATCCTACGAGCAGTACTTC.